This T cell receptor (beta chain) derives from a study of cytomegalovirus exposure and HLA in healthy donors. Study-wide background: From about 180 million T cells, an earlier analysis saw 110 million or so unique TCR beta sequences. Study-level results: A later analysis found most CMV-associated TCR beta chains apparently HLA-restricted.

This CDR3 is 11 amino acids long. Looked up from germline, CDR1 is SEHNR and CDR2 is FQNEAQ (reference sequence). V dropped 4 bases and J dropped 6 bases, with 4 bases sitting between them. 60 Vbeta and 13 Jbeta primers were used in PCR. Only in-frame clones appear in the TCRdb table, and some are missing; sequencing was by immunoSEQ multiplex PCR. The table has fewer than 120,000 clones, 78% seen once. This clone was counted a few times. The target antigen is unknown. Sequenced input: PBMCs. The rearrangement joins TRBV7-9 to TRBJ2-1; no definite D call. The TCR comes from a woman under 40 in good health and CMV-seronegative. This chain's CDR3 is CASSSLNEQFF. As DNA, the CDR3 is TGTGCCAGCAGCTCCCTCAATGAGCAGTTCTTC.